The text below deals with one T cell receptor beta chain. These data belong to a study of blood T cell repertoires in COVID-19. The wider study: Donors in the United States, Italy and Spain gave samples during acute or convalescent COVID-19. Sources were T cells, B-cell-depleted T cells, or PBMCs; the material itself was cDNA or gDNA.

Enrollment of patients from Seattle took place during active infection, with longitudinal follow-up. The data were produced by immunoSEQ multiplex PCR, yet TCRdb's version contains in-frame clones alone and is incomplete. The table shows 190,000 or so clones, with around four fifths occurring only once. The sequence derives from a man in his sixties with COVID-19, enrolled during active disease. Sequencing was performed on peripheral blood.

The CDR3 DNA is TGCAGCGCAGGAGACAGGGTTCAGGGCGAGCAGTACTTC. This codes for CSAGDRVQGEQYF. The chain recombines TRBV29-1 with TRBJ2-7; 7 nucleotides line up with TRBD1. Germline V lookup: CDR1 SQVTM, CDR2 ANQGSEA. The CDR3 is 13 residues long. V was clipped by 7 bases and J by 6 bases; unmatched bases: 12.